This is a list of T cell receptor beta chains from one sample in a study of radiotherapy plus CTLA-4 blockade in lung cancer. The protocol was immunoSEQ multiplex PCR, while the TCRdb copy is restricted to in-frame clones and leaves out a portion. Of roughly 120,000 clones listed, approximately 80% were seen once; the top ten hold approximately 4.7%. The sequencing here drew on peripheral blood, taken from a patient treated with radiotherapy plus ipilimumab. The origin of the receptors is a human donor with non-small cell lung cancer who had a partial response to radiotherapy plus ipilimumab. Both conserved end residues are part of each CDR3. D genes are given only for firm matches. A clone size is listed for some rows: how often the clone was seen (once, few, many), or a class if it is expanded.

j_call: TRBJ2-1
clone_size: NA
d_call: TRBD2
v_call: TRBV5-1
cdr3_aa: CASSFLAGASYNEQFF
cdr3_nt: TGCGCCAGCAGCTTCCTAGCGGGAGCATCCTACAATGAGCAGTTCTTC

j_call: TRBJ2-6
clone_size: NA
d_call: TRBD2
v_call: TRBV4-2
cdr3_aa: CASSQDTRGGLGANVLTF
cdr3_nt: TGTGCCAGCAGCCAAGATACCCGGGGAGGGTTGGGGGCCAACGTCCTGACTTTC

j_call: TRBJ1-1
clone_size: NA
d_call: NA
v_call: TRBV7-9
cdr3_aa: CASSIRTANTEAFF
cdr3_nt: TGTGCCAGCAGCATTCGGACAGCGAACACTGAAGCTTTCTTT

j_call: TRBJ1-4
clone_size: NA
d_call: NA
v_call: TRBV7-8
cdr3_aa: CASSPRTTTNEKLFF
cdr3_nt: TGTGCCAGCAGCCCGAGGACAACAACTAATGAAAAACTGTTTTTT

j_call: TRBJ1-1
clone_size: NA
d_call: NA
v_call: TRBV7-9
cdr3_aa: CASSLNNPNTEAFF
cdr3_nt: TGTGCCAGCAGCTTAAATAATCCGAACACTGAAGCTTTCTTT

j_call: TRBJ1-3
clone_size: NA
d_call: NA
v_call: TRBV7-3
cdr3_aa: CASSTARGNTIYF
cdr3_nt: TGTGCCAGCAGTACCGCGAGAGGAAACACCATATATTTT

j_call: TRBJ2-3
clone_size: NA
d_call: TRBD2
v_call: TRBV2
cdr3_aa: CASALLAGGSDTQYF
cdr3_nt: TGTGCCAGTGCGCTGCTAGCGGGAGGCTCAGATACGCAGTATTTT

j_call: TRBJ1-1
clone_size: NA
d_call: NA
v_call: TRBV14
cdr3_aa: CASSRLQGPNTEAFF
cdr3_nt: TGTGCCAGCAGCCGATTACAGGGACCGAACACTGAAGCTTTCTTT

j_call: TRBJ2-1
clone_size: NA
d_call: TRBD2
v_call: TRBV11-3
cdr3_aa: CASSLGTSGFNEQFF
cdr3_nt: TGTGCCAGCAGCCTAGGGACTAGCGGCTTCAATGAGCAGTTCTTC

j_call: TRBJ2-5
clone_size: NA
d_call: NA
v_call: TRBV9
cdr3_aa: CASCRLEKETQYF
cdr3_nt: TGTGCCAGTTGCCGACTAGAGAAAGAGACCCAGTACTTC

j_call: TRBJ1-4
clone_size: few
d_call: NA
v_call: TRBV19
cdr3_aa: CASTVDARGGIGEKLFF
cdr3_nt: TGTGCCAGTACCGTAGATGCCCGGGGGGGTATTGGAGAAAAACTGTTTTTT

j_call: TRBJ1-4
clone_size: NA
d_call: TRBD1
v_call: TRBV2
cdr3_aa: CASNGAGGNEKLFF
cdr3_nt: TGTGCCAGCAATGGGGCAGGGGGAAATGAAAAACTGTTTTTT

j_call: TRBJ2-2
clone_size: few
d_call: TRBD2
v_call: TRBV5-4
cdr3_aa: CASSDYGGSETGELFF
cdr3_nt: TGTGCCAGCAGCGACTACGGCGGGAGCGAAACCGGGGAGCTGTTTTTT

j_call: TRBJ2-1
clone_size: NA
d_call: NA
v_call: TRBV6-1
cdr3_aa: CASSDWTTNRDEQFF
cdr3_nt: TGTGCCAGCAGTGATTGGACAACAAACCGTGATGAGCAGTTCTTC

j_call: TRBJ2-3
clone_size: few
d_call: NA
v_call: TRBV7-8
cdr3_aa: CASSLGQGRGTDTQYF
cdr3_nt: TGTGCCAGCAGCTTGGGCCAGGGGCGCGGGACAGATACGCAGTATTTT

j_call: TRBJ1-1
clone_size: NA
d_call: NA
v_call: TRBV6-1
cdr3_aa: CASSVRGINTEAFF
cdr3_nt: TGTGCCAGCAGTGTTAGAGGAATTAACACTGAAGCTTTCTTT

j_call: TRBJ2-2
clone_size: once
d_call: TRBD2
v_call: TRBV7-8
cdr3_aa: CASSLVTSGRSNTGELFF
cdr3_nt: TGTGCCAGCAGCTTAGTGACTAGCGGGAGGTCGAACACCGGGGAGCTGTTTTTT

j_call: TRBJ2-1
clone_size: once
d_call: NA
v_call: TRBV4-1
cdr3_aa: CASRLDFSYNEQFF
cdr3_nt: TGCGCCAGCAGGCTCGACTTCTCCTACAATGAGCAGTTCTTC

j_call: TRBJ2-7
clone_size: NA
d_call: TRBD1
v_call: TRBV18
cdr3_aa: CASSQSGTGSYEQYF
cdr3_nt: TGTGCCAGCTCACAATCCGGGACAGGGTCCTACGAGCAGTACTTC

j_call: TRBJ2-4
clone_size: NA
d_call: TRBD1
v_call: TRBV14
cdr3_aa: CASSPPGGNIQYF
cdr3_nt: TGTGCCAGCAGCCCTCCAGGGGGAAACATTCAGTACTTC

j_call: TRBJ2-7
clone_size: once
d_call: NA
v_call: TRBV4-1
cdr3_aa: CASSLLAGASVTYEQYF
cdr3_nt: TGCGCCAGCAGCCTATTAGCTGGGGCTTCCGTGACCTACGAGCAGTACTTC

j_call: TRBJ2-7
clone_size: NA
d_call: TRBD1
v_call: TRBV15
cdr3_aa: CATSRDRGQTYEQYF
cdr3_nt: TGCGCCACCAGCAGAGATAGGGGACAGACCTACGAGCAGTACTTC

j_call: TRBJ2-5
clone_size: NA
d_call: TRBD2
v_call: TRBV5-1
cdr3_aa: CASSFGLAGGNQETQYF
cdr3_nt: TGCGCCAGCAGCTTTGGACTAGCGGGAGGTAACCAAGAGACCCAGTACTTC

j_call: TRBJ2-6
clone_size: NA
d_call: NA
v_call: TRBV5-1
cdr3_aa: CASSLTGLSGANVLTF
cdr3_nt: TGCGCCAGCAGCTTGACCGGTCTCTCTGGGGCCAACGTCCTGACTTTC

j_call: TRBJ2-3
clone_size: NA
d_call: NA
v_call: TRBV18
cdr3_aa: CASSPLMSPNTDTQYF
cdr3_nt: TGTGCCAGCTCACCCCTTATGAGCCCTAACACAGATACGCAGTATTTT

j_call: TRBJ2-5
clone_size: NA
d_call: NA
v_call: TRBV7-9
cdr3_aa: CASSLAAVAQYF
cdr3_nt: TGTGCCAGCAGCTTAGCGGCGGTGGCCCAGTACTTC

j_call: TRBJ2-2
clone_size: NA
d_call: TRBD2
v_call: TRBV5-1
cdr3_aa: CASSFMAGGNTGELFF
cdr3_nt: TGCGCCAGCAGCTTTATGGCGGGAGGGAACACCGGGGAGCTGTTTTTT

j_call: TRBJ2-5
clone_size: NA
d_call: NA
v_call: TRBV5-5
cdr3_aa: CASSLSRVLQLETQYF
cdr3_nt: TGTGCCAGCAGCTTGAGCAGGGTTCTTCAGTTAGAGACCCAGTACTTC

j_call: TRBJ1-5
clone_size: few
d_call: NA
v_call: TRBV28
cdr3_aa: CASSPGQPNQPQHF
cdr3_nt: TGTGCCAGCAGCCCAGGACAGCCCAATCAGCCCCAGCATTTT

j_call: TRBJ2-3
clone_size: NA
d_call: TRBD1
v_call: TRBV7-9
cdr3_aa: CASSFDRGSTDTQYF
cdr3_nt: TGTGCCAGCAGTTTTGACAGGGGCAGCACAGATACGCAGTATTTT

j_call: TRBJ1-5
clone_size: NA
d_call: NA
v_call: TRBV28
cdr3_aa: CASSNGREYSNQPQHF
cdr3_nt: TGTGCCAGCAGCAACGGACGGGAATATAGCAATCAGCCCCAGCATTTT

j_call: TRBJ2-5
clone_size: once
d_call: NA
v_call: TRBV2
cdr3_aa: CASSAGGGWAQETQYF
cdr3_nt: TGTGCCAGCAGCGCTGGAGGAGGGTGGGCCCAAGAGACCCAGTACTTC

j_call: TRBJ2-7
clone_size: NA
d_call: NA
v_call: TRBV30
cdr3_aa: CAWSTRTVPEQYF
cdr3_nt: TGTGCCTGGAGTACGAGGACTGTCCCCGAGCAGTACTTC

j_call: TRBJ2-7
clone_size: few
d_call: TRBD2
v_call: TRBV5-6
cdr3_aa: CASSPHPGTSGPTTYEQYF
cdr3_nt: TGTGCCAGCAGTCCCCACCCCGGGACTAGCGGGCCCACCACCTACGAGCAGTACTTC

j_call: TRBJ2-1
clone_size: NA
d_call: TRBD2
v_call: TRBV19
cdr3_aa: CASSRGAGVGEQFF
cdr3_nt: TGTGCCAGTAGTAGGGGAGCGGGAGTGGGTGAGCAGTTCTTC

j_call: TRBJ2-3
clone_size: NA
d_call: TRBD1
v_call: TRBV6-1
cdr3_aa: CASSRQQGGTDTQYF
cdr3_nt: TGTGCCAGCAGTCGCCAACAGGGGGGCACAGATACGCAGTATTTT

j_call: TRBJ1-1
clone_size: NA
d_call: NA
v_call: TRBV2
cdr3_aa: CASMDSPDTEAFF
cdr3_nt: TGTGCCAGCATGGACAGTCCGGACACTGAAGCTTTCTTT

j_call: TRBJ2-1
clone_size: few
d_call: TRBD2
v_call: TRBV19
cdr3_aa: CASTAGEPSNEQFF
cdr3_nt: TGTGCCAGTACGGCGGGGGAGCCCTCTAATGAGCAGTTCTTC

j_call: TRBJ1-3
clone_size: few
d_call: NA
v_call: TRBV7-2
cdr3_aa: CASSLEHPVSGNTIYF
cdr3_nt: TGTGCCAGCAGCTTAGAGCACCCGGTCTCTGGAAACACCATATATTTT

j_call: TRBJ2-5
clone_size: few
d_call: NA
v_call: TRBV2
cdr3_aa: CASRANTGPGETQYF
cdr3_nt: TGTGCCAGCAGGGCCAACACAGGGCCGGGGGAGACCCAGTACTTC

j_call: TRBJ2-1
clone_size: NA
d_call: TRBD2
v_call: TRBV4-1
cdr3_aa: CASSQDVASGSVEQFF
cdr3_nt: TGCGCCAGCAGCCAAGATGTAGCTAGCGGGAGCGTCGAGCAGTTCTTC

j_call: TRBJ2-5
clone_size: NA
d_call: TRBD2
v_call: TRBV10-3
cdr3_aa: CAISDPASGSGRPGRQETQYF
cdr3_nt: TGTGCCATCAGTGACCCCGCCTCGGGTAGCGGGAGGCCGGGACGGCAAGAGACCCAGTACTTC

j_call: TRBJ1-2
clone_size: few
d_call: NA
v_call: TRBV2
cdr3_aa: CASSERRAGRAGYTF
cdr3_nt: TGTGCCAGCAGTGAACGACGGGCAGGGCGAGCGGGCTACACCTTC

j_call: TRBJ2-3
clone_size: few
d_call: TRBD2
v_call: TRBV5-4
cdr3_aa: CASREREGTDTQYF
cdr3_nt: TGTGCCAGCAGAGAGCGGGAGGGCACAGATACGCAGTATTTT

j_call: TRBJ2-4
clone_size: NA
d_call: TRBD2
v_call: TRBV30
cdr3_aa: CACKRTSGREIAKNIQYF
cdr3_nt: TGTGCCTGTAAGAGGACTAGCGGGAGGGAGATAGCCAAAAACATTCAGTACTTC

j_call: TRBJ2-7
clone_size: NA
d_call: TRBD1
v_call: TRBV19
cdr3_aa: CASSKGQGAYEQYF
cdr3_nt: TGTGCCAGTAGTAAGGGACAGGGAGCCTACGAGCAGTACTTC

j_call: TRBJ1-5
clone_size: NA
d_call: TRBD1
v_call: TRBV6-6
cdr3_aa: CASSYMTGGGNQPQHF
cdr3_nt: TGTGCCAGCAGTTACATGACAGGGGGAGGCAATCAGCCCCAGCATTTT

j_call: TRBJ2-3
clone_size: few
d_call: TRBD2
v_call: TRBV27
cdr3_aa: CASTRRASGSTDTQYF
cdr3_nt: TGTGCCAGCACCCGACGGGCTAGCGGTAGCACAGATACGCAGTATTTT

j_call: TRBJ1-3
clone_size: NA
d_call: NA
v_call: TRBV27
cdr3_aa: CASRGLSGNTIYF
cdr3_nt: TGTGCCAGCAGGGGGCTGTCAGGAAACACCATATATTTT

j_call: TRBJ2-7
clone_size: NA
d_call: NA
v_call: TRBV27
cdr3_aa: CASSRTLRYEQYF
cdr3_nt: TGTGCCAGCAGCCGGACTCTTCGCTACGAGCAGTACTTC

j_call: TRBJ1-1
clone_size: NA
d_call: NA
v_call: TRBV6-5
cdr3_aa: CASSLRIEMNTEAFF
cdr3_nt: TGTGCCAGCAGCCTCCGAATAGAAATGAACACTGAAGCTTTCTTT

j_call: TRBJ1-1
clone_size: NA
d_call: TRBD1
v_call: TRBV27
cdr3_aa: CASRSSLGGGGTEAFF
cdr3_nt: TGTGCCAGCAGAAGCTCGCTAGGGGGCGGAGGTACTGAAGCTTTCTTT

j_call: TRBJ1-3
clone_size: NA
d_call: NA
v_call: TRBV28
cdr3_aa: CASSLLGGTGNTIYF
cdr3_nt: TGTGCCAGCAGTTTATTGGGAGGTACGGGAAACACCATATATTTT

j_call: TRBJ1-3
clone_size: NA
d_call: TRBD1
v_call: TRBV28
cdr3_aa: CASSPPDRGLTGNTIYF
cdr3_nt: TGTGCCAGCAGTCCCCCCGACAGGGGCCTAACTGGAAACACCATATATTTT

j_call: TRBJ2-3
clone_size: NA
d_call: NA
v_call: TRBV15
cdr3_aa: CATSPWANTDTQYF
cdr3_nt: TGTGCCACCAGTCCATGGGCCAACACAGATACGCAGTATTTT

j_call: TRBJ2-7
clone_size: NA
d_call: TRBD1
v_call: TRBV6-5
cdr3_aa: CATEQGAYEQYF
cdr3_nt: TGTGCCACAGAACAGGGGGCCTACGAGCAGTACTTC

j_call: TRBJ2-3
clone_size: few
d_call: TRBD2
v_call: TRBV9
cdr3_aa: CASSVATSGRGVDTQYF
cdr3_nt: TGTGCCAGCAGCGTAGCCACGAGCGGGAGAGGCGTCGATACGCAGTATTTT

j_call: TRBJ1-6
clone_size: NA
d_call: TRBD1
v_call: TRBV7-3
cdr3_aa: CASSLIGGDSNSPLHF
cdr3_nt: TGTGCCAGCAGCTTAATAGGTGGGGACAGCAATTCACCCCTCCACTTT